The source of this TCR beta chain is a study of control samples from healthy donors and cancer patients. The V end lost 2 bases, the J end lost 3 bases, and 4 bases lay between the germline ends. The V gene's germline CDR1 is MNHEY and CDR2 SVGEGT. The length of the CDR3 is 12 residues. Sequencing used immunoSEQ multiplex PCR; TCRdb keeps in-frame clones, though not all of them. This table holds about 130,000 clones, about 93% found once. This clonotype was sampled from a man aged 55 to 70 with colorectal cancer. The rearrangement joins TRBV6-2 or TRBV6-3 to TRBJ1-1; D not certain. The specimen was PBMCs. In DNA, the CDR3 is TGTGCCAGCAGTTACCGGGACACTGAAGCTTTCTTT. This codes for CASSYRDTEAFF.